This record looks at one T cell receptor (beta chain) sequence and its context. This clonotype has just a few counts. Its target antigen remains unknown. Base qualities are not provided; no much larger clone lies one nucleotide away. Based on the germline V gene, the CDR1 and CDR2 sequences are MNHNS and SASEGT. The CDR3 holds 14 amino acids from the cysteine to the phenylalanine. The sequence is cut down to CDR3 DNA, 42 bases in frame from base 1. Trimming leaves V shorter by 5 bases and J shorter by 4 bases, with the junction holding 6 bases beyond the gene matches. TCR cDNA was synthesized by 5'RACE template switching, which introduced a universal primer site and unique molecular identifiers. Priming of cDNA synthesis was performed from both the TCR alpha and TCR beta constant segments. Library amplification involved two PCR steps, and the second step added sample barcodes and sequencing adapters. Sequencing of the libraries was done on either Illumina HiSeq 2500 (2x100 bp) or NovaSeq (2x150 bp). On the authors' methods: Demultiplexing of reads and collapsing into UMI consensus sequences were performed with MIGEC, and V(D)J alignment was carried out with MiXCR. Using edgeR on replicate PBMC samples, clonotypes were called vaccine-responding if FDR was below 0.01 and the log2 fold change was above 5 up to day 15. Each bulk clonotype received a CD4 or CD8 identity based on whether the sequenced CD4 or CD8 repertoire contained that clonotype at higher abundance. The raw public data were reprocessed by TCRdb itself: fastp quality trimming at Q25, MiXCR clonotype calling, in-frame beta chains only. Rows with one shared CDR3 protein collapse into an entry with the most common genes and DNA. TCRdb assigned the V and J calls; the authors' analysis was not used. The sample has about 58,000 distinct CDR3 sequences on record, around 6.5% of them singletons. The leading ten clones occupy approximately 41% of the sample.

This record comes from a study of T cells after yellow fever vaccination (dated by TCRdb to about 2019). Describing the broader study: Libraries from fractions with low cell numbers were prepared with the SMART-Seq v4 Ultra Low Input RNA kit. Bulk TCR alpha and beta repertoires were sequenced longitudinally to track T-cell clones before and after primary and booster YFV17D yellow fever vaccination. The cohort comprised two healthy male donors, one aged 18 to 30 and one aged 30 to 40 years. Blood was drawn at multiple timepoints before and after primary and secondary immunization, with bulk PBMC replicates and cell subsets isolated.

The full study reports these points: A small share of clonotypes occurred in both CD4 and CD8 compartments, likely arising from convergent recombination. Compared with the primary T-cell response, the secondary T-cell response was weaker but faster, peaking on day 5 rather than day 15. Most clones expanded after primary vaccination were re-detected after the booster (almost 98% of CD4 and around 86% of CD8), suggesting broad memory maintenance. Only a couple of donors were included in the study, so the extent to which the findings can be generalized is limited. Computational filtering was required because FACS-sorted repertoires could contain abundant contaminating clonotypes from the bulk population.

The sample's treatment or condition label is to be understood as: live attenuated yellow fever vaccine strain. PBMCs were isolated from peripheral blood using a standard Ficoll-Paque protocol. Dynabeads CD4 and CD8 positive selection kits were used to isolate CD4 and CD8 T-cell fractions. RNA was extracted with TriZol from bulk PBMCs, CD4 and CD8 fractions, and dextramer-positive and dextramer-negative fractions. This sequence was found in a man aged 18 to 29 who received the YFV17D yellow fever vaccine. The V and J segments used are TRBV6-1 and TRBJ2-3, and 7 junctional nucleotides match TRBD2. The sample in question was CD8+ T cells sorted from PBMCs, obtained on the day of the first yellow fever vaccination. The nucleotide sequence is given as TGTGCCAGCAGTAGCGGGGTAGGCTCAGATACGCAGTATTTT. Translated, this is CASSSGVGSDTQYF.